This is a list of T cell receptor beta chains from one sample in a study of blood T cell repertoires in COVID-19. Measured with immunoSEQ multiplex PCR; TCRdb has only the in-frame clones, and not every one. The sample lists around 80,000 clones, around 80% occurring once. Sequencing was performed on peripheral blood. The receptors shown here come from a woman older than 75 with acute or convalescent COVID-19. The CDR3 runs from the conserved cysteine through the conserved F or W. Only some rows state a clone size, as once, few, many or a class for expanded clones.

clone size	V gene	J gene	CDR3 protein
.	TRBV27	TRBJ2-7	CASSPGTGWKQYF
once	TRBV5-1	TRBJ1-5	CASSLAPTGRNQPQHF
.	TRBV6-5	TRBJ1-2	CASARAPNYGYTF
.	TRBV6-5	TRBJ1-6	CASNVGGYGSPLHF
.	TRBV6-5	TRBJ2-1	CASSWNHGQGYNEQFF
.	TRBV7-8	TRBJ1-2	CASSPGGLNYGYTF
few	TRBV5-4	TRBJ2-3	CASTPPAGGYTDTQYF
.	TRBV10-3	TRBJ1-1	CAISEGRSREAFF
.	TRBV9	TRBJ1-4	CASSAQGRGWEKLFF
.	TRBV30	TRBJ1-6	CAWSAGIPPLHF
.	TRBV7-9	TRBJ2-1	CASSLDRTPSSYNEQFF
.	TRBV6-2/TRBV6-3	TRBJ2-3	CASSRTSTQYF
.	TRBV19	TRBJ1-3	CASSMLRTGANSYGNTIYF
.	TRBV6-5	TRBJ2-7	CAPPESVPYEQYF
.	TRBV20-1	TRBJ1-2	CSASRLGGNAF
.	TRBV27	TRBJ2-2	CASRNRDTGELFF
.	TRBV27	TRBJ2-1	CASSLQPGQGSDEQFF
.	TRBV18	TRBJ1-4	CASSPSGTPNEKLFF
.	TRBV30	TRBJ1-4	CAWSAGAGTGNEKLFF
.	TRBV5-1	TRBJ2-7	CASSPGVGPYEQYF
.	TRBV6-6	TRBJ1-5	CASSKDRVQPQHF
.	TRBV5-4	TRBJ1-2	CASSLGQGANYGYTF
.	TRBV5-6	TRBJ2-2	CASSSTGEGSGELFF
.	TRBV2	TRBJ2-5	CASSLDRGWETQYF
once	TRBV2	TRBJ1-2	CASSADSRTPVNYGYTF
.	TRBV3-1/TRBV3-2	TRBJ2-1	CASSGTGGPGGNEQFF
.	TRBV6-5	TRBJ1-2	CASSPWGGRNYGYTF
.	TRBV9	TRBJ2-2	CASSVVSGGTPGELFF